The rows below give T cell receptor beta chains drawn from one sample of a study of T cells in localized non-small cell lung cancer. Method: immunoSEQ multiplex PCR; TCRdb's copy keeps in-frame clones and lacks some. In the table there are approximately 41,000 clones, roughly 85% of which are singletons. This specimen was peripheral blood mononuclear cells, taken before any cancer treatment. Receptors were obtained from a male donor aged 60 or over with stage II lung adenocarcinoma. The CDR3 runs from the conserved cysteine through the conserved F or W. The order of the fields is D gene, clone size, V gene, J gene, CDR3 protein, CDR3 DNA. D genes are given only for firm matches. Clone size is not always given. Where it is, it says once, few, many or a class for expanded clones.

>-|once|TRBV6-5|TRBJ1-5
CASSRDRLGSQPQHF
TGTGCCAGCAGCAGAGACCGGTTGGGTAGCCAGCCCCAGCATTTT
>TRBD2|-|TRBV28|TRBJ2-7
CASTPGGAKSEQYF
TGTGCCAGCACCCCGGGGGGGGCTAAGTCCGAGCAGTACTTC
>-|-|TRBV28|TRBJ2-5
CASGKDQGLRETQYF
TGTGCCAGCGGGAAAGATCAGGGCTTGAGAGAGACCCAGTACTTC
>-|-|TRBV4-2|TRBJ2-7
CASSQDQGSYEQYF
TGTGCCAGCAGCCAAGATCAGGGCTCCTACGAGCAGTACTTC
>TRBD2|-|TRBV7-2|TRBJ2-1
CASSFLAGVSYNEQFF
TGTGCCAGCAGTTTCCTAGCGGGAGTATCCTACAATGAGCAGTTCTTC
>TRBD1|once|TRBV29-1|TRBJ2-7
CSVDGTGGYEQYF
TGCAGCGTTGACGGTACAGGGGGCTACGAGCAGTACTTC
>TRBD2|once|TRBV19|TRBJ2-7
CASSILLAGGGEQYF
TGTGCCAGTAGTATCTTACTAGCGGGAGGAGGCGAGCAGTACTTC
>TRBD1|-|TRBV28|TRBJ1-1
CASSPGQGRTEAFF
TGTGCCAGCAGCCCAGGACAGGGGCGCACTGAAGCTTTCTTT
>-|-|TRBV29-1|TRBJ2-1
CSVGHPRGQFF
TGCAGCGTTGGACATCCTAGGGGGCAGTTCTTC
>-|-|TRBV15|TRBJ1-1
CATSRVGAPGVTEAFF
TGTGCCACCAGCAGAGTGGGTGCCCCGGGTGTAACTGAAGCTTTCTTT
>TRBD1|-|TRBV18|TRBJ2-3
CASSPSQGATQYF
TGTGCCAGCTCACCATCACAGGGGGCTACGCAGTATTTT
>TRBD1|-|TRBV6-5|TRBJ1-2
CASSADRANYGYTF
TGTGCCAGCAGTGCGGACAGGGCGAACTATGGCTACACCTTC
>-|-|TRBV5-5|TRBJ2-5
CASERGNQETQYF
TGTGCCAGTGAGAGGGGGAACCAAGAGACCCAGTACTTC
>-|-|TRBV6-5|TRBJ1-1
CASSYSAGRSDTEAFF
TGTGCCAGCAGTTACTCGGCAGGTCGTTCGGACACTGAAGCTTTCTTT
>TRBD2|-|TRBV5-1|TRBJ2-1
CASSPAPGLAYNEQFF
TGCGCCAGCAGCCCCGCCCCGGGACTAGCCTACAATGAGCAGTTCTTC
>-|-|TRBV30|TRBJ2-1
CAYSLSYNEQFF
TGTGCCTACAGCCTCTCCTACAATGAGCAGTTCTTC
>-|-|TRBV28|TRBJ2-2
CASTLGGPYTGELFF
TGTGCCAGCACTTTAGGGGGGCCTTACACCGGGGAGCTGTTTTTT
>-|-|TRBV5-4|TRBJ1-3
CASSLVAADSGNTIYF
TGTGCCAGCAGCTTGGTGGCAGCGGACTCTGGAAACACCATATATTTT
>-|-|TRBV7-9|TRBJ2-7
CASGPAYYEQYF
TGTGCCAGCGGCCCCGCCTACTACGAGCAGTACTTC
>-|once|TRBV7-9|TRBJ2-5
CASSFTETQYF
TGTGCCAGCAGCTTTACCGAGACCCAGTACTTC
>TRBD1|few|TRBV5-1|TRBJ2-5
CASTFGGTGGETQYF
TGCGCCAGCACCTTCGGTGGGACAGGGGGAGAGACCCAGTACTTC
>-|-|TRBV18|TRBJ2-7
CASSPYGEAYEQYF
TGTGCCAGCTCACCATATGGGGAGGCCTACGAGCAGTACTTC
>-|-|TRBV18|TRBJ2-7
CASSPNGPGDEQYF
TGTGCCAGCTCACCTAACGGCCCGGGGGACGAGCAGTACTTC
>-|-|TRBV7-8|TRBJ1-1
CASSLGAGRTEAFF
TGTGCCAGCAGCTTAGGTGCAGGGCGGACTGAAGCTTTCTTT
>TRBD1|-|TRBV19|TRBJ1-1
CASSSRGVAFF
TGTGCCAGTAGTAGCAGGGGGGTAGCTTTCTTT
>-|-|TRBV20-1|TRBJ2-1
CSARDYPEQFF
TGCAGTGCTAGAGACTACCCTGAGCAGTTCTTC
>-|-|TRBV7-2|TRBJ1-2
CASSTRDYGYTF
TGTGCCAGCAGCACCCGGGACTATGGCTACACCTTC
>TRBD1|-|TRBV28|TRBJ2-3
CASRKGTVGTDTQYF
TGTGCCAGCAGGAAGGGGACAGTAGGCACAGATACGCAGTATTTT
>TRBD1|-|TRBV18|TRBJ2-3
CASSPPGVGTGATDTQYF
TGTGCCAGCTCACCACCGGGGGTAGGAACAGGGGCTACAGATACGCAGTATTTT
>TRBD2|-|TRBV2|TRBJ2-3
CASTPLASGTTDTQYF
TGTGCCAGCACGCCCCTGGCTAGCGGCACCACAGATACGCAGTATTTT
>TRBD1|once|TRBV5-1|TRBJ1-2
CASSPSTGGRLHYGYTF
TGCGCCAGCAGCCCATCCACAGGGGGGAGACTTCACTATGGCTACACCTTC
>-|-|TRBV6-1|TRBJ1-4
CASATVANEKLFF
TGTGCCAGCGCTACCGTGGCTAATGAAAAACTGTTTTTT
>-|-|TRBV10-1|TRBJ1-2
CASSEVGNYGYTF
TGCGCCAGCAGTGAGGTCGGTAACTATGGCTACACCTTC
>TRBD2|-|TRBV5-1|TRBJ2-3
CASSPGTSVTDTQYF
TGCGCCAGCAGCCCCGGGACTAGCGTAACAGATACGCAGTATTTT
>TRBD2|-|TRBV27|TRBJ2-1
CASSLRRLAGGMHEQFF
TGTGCCAGCAGTTTACGGCGACTAGCGGGAGGTATGCATGAGCAGTTCTTC
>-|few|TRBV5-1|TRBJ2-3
CASSLVGASTDTQYF
TGCGCCAGCAGCTTGGTTGGGGCTAGCACAGATACGCAGTATTTT
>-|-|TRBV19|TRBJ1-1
CASSMGGLEVNTEAFF
TGTGCCAGTAGTATGGGGGGATTAGAGGTGAACACTGAAGCTTTCTTT
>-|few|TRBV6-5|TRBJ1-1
CASSYSRQMNTEAFF
TGTGCCAGCAGTTACTCCCGCCAGATGAACACTGAAGCTTTCTTT
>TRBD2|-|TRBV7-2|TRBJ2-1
CASSYGGVTYNEQFF
TGTGCCAGCAGCTATGGGGGGGTAACCTACAATGAGCAGTTCTTC
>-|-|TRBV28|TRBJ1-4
CASRSTGREEKLFF
TGTGCCAGCAGGTCAACAGGGCGAGAGGAAAAACTGTTTTTT
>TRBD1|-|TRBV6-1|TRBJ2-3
CASSETGGYTDTQYF
TGTGCCAGCAGTGAAACAGGGGGCTACACAGATACGCAGTATTTT
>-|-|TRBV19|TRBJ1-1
CASKGQSNTEAFF
TGTGCCAGTAAAGGACAGTCAAACACTGAAGCTTTCTTT
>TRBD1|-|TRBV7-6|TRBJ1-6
CASSFRDRPIGDSPLHF
TGTGCCAGCAGCTTTCGGGACAGGCCAATTGGGGATTCACCCCTCCACTTT
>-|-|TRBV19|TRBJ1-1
CASSIRPGWKENTEAFF
TGTGCCAGTAGTATACGCCCGGGCTGGAAGGAAAACACTGAAGCTTTCTTT
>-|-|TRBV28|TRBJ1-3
CASSFGSRVLRNTIYF
TGTGCCAGCAGTTTCGGTAGCAGGGTCTTGAGAAACACCATATATTTT
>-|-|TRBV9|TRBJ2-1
CASSVGDRGYYNEQFF
TGTGCCAGCAGCGTAGGGGATAGGGGGTACTACAATGAGCAGTTCTTC
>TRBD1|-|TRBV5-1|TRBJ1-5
CASSLAGQINQPQHF
TGCGCCAGCAGCTTGGCGGGACAGATTAATCAGCCCCAGCATTTT